The 27 T cell receptor beta chains in this list originate from one sample, sequenced in a study of monozygotic twins with inflammatory bowel disease. Each CDR3 protein gets one entry in TCRdb, which reprocessed the 5' RACE reads and gives no DNA. This repertoire includes approximately 400,000 distinct CDR3 sequences. The sample was blood. The receptors derive from a human donor with ulcerative colitis or Crohn's disease, or a healthy co-twin of an affected twin (not recorded which).

The chain links TRBV30 to TRBJ2-1; the D gene TCRdb calls, TRBD2, cannot be checked with no DNA. CDR1 is GTSNPN, CDR2 SVGIG, per germline (reference sequence). This CDR3 has 14 amino acids. The CDR3 sequence: CAWSPRAKGNEQFF.

The chain employs TRBV12-3 or TRBV12-4 and TRBJ1-1. This CDR3 is built from 12 residues. This chain's CDR3 is CASSYDNTEAFF.

The CDR3 loop is CASRAGTTEAFF. The chain uses TRBV12-3 or TRBV12-4 and TRBJ1-1; TCRdb picks TRBD1, but there is no DNA to check that call. The CDR3 consists of 12 residues.

The V call is TRBV11-2, the J call TRBJ2-3. The CDR3 length is 14 residues. Germline V gene sequence: CDR1 SGHAT, CDR2 FQNNGV. The CDR3 reads CASSLDRIADTQYF.

This chain links TRBV7-9 with TRBJ2-3; checking the TCRdb D call of TRBD2 is not possible without DNA. Germline-derived CDR1 and CDR2 are SEHNR and FQNEAQ (reference sequence). CDR3 length: 16 residues. CDR3 loop: CASSFGTSGVADTQYF. Together with reference TRBV7-9 and TRBJ2-3, the CDR3 gives the full variable domain: DTGVSQNPRHKITKRGQNVTFRCDPISEHNRLYWYRQTLGQGPEFLTYFQNEAQLEKSRLLSDRFSAERPKGSFSTLEIQRTEQGDSAMYLCASSFGTSGVADTQYFGPGTRLTVL.

V and J are TRBV5-1 and TRBJ2-5; TCRdb proposes TRBD1, but this gene call is untestable without DNA. Per the germline V gene, CDR1 is SGHRS and CDR2 is YFSETQ. This CDR3 comprises 15 residues. This chain's CDR3 is CASSKWTGRGETQYF.

V gene TRBV10-3 combines with J gene TRBJ2-7; lacking DNA, the TRBD1 call made by TCRdb goes unchecked. The CDR3 totals 16 residues. Germline V gene lookup returns CDR1 ENHRY and CDR2 SYGVKD. This CDR3 is CAISESAGGKFYEQYF.

V gene TRBV30 combines with J gene TRBJ1-5; TCRdb selects TRBD1, and the lack of DNA leaves this call unchecked. This CDR3 spans 13 amino acids. CDR1 is GTSNPN and CDR2 is SVGIG in the germline V gene (reference sequence). CDR3 in amino acids: CAWSGDNNQPQHF. The full variable domain, in which reference TRBV30 and TRBJ1-5 provide the parts outside the CDR3, is SQTIHQWPATLVQPVGSPLSLECTVEGTSNPNLYWYRQAAGRGLQLLFYSVGIGQISSEVPQNLSASRPQDRQFILSSKKLLLSDSGFYLCAWSGDNNQPQHFGDGTRLSIL.

The chain carries TRBV12-3 or TRBV12-4 and TRBJ1-2; TCRdb returns TRBD1, unconfirmable since there is no DNA. CDR3 length: 13 residues. This CDR3 is CAIWGQGSDGYTF.

The V gene is TRBV4-1, the J gene TRBJ2-2. CDR3 length equals 13 residues. The germline V gene encodes CDR1 MGHRA and CDR2 YSYEKL. CDR3 sequence: CASRQINTGELFF.

This chain links TRBV2 with TRBJ1-6; TCRdb reports TRBD1, a call that lacks DNA to check it against. The CDR3 covers 14 residues. The germline CDR1 and CDR2 sequences are SNHLY and FYNNEI. CDR3 protein: CASTPGTGNLPLHF.

V gene TRBV5-5 combines with J gene TRBJ2-3; with no DNA, the TCRdb D assignment of TRBD1 cannot be verified. The CDR3 covers 14 residues. CDR1 SGHKS and CDR2 YYEKEE come from the germline V gene (reference sequence). CDR3 loop: CASSSGEFTDTQYF.

The chain couples TRBV20-1 to TRBJ1-5; the TRBD1 assignment by TCRdb is unverifiable without DNA. From germline, CDR1 is DFQATT and CDR2 SNEGSKA (reference sequence). CDR3 length equals 17 residues. CDR3: CSARLPSGAAYNQPQHF.

The V and J genes are TRBV6-1 and TRBJ2-2; TCRdb names TRBD1, which stays unverified in the absence of DNA. The length of the CDR3 is 14 residues. Germline-derived CDR1 and CDR2 are MNHNS and SASEGT. CDR3 loop: CASRLQGYTGELFF.

The V gene is TRBV19, the J gene TRBJ1-1; TCRdb returns TRBD1, unconfirmable since there is no DNA. CDR3 length: 17 amino acids. CDR1 LNHDA and CDR2 SQIVND come from the germline V gene (reference sequence). This chain's CDR3 is CASSIRLGGGMNTEAFF. Looking up the rest from reference TRBV19 and TRBJ1-1 gives the full variable domain: DGGITQSPKYLFRKEGQNVTLSCEQNLNHDAMYWYRQDPGQGLRLIYYSQIVNDFQKGDIAEGYSVSREKKESFPLTVTSAQKNPTAFYLCASSIRLGGGMNTEAFFGQGTRLTVV.

V is TRBV2 and J is TRBJ2-1; the D gene TCRdb calls, TRBD2, cannot be checked with no DNA. CDR3 length: 16 residues. Germline loops: CDR1 SNHLY, CDR2 FYNNEI. The CDR3 sequence is CASRRSSGGTYNEQFF.

The CDR3 loop is CASSGSYTDTQYF. The J gene is TRBJ2-3, the V gene TRBV7-2. The CDR3 consists of 13 residues. Germline V gene lookup returns CDR1 SGHTA and CDR2 FQGNSA.

The V and J genes are TRBV28 and TRBJ2-1; lacking DNA, the TRBD2 call made by TCRdb goes unchecked. This CDR3 comprises 11 residues. Germline assignment: CDR1 MDHEN and CDR2 SYDVKM. The CDR3 loop is CASRGTSRQFF.

V gene TRBV2 combines with J gene TRBJ2-2; with no DNA, the TCRdb D assignment of TRBD2 cannot be verified. From germline, CDR1 is SNHLY and CDR2 FYNNEI. This CDR3 comprises 13 residues. The CDR3: CASSVGALGKLFF. Full variable domain (missing parts from reference TRBV2 and TRBJ2-2): EPEVTQTPSHQVTQMGQEVILRCVPISNHLYFYWYRQILGQKVEFLVSFYNNEISEKSEIFDDQFSVERPDGSNFTLKIRSTKLEDSAMYFCASSVGALGKLFFGEGSRLTVL.

The chain is built from TRBV5-1 and TRBJ2-7; TCRdb lists TRBD2, though no DNA is available to test this call. CDR1 is SGHRS and CDR2 is YFSETQ in the germline V gene. The CDR3 is 14 amino acids. CDR3: CASSFNTGGGEQYF.

The chain couples TRBV11-2 to TRBJ2-7; TCRdb's D call of TRBD1 is untestable without DNA. The CDR3 totals 13 residues. In germline, CDR1 is SGHAT, CDR2 FQNNGV. Here the CDR3 reads CASSPWGVFEQYF.

The chain joins TRBV6-5 to TRBJ1-1. Per the germline V gene, CDR1 is MNHEY and CDR2 is SVGAGI. The CDR3 loop spans 14 amino acids. CDR3 amino acids: CASSYSEANTEAFF.

This rearrangement joins TRBV7-9 to TRBJ1-2; TCRdb proposes TRBD1, but this gene call is untestable without DNA. From germline, CDR1 is SEHNR and CDR2 FQNEAQ (reference sequence). The CDR3 has 15 amino acids. CDR3 amino acids: CASSPRTGTSHGYTF.

The V gene is TRBV9, the J gene TRBJ1-1. CDR3 size: 16 residues. Germline loops: CDR1 SGDLS, CDR2 YYNGEE. CDR3: CASSVGEGRAYTEAFF.

The rearrangement joins TRBV2 to TRBJ2-2; with no DNA, the TCRdb D assignment of TRBD1 cannot be verified. The CDR3 contains 15 residues. Germline V gene data show CDR1 as SNHLY and CDR2 as FYNNEI. The CDR3: CASSGGRGYTGELFF.

This chain links TRBV3-1 with TRBJ1-1; TCRdb picks TRBD1, but there is no DNA to check that call. Germline V CDR1 and CDR2: LGHDT, YNNKEL (reference sequence). The CDR3 covers 18 residues. The CDR3 protein is CASSQDKGAGRVNTEAFF.

The V gene is TRBV6-1, the J gene TRBJ2-7; TCRdb reports TRBD2, a call that lacks DNA to check it against. From germline, CDR1 is MNHNS and CDR2 SASEGT. The CDR3 has 14 residues. The CDR3 loop reads CASSDAAGGYEQYF.